Presented here are 22 T cell receptor beta chains from one specimen sequenced in a study of T cells in Graves' hyperthyroidism and ophthalmopathy. There were TCR beta CDR3 regions amplified from RNA transcripts. The HTBI primer set drove a first-round RT-PCR of the TCR CDR3. One entry per CDR3 protein, called by TCRdb with MiXCR from the multiplex PCR reads. Among over 250,000 distinct CDR3 sequences, roughly 15% were seen once, and the ten largest hold 34%. Sequencing was done on a sample of blood. The receptors were gathered from a woman in her thirties or forties with Graves' ophthalmopathy.

This clonotype was found many times. CDR3 amino acids: CAWKGDTQYF. In nucleotides, the CDR3 is TGTGCCTGGAAAGGAGATACGCAGTATTTT. This chain uses TRBV30 with TRBJ2-3; no firm D call. V was pared by 4 bases and J by 5 bases, with 4 bases between. Germline loops: CDR1 GTSNPN, CDR2 SVGIG (reference sequence). The CDR3 runs to 10 residues.

This clonotype has ten or more counts. CDR3 nucleotide sequence: TGTGCCAGCACTTCTCGGGACAGGTATACTGGTGAGCAGTTCTTC. This codes for CASTSRDRYTGEQFF. The V gene is TRBV6-1, the J gene TRBJ2-1; 8 bases line up with TRBD1. J lost 9 bases, V lost 7 bases, and 14 bases had no gene match. Germline values: CDR1 MNHNS, CDR2 SASEGT. The CDR3 spans 15 residues.

This clonotype was counted ten times or more. The chain couples TRBV7-8 to TRBJ1-6, with a tentative D call TRBD1 (6 bases). From germline, CDR1 is SGHVS and CDR2 FQNEAQ. The V end lost 1 base, the J end lost 7 bases, and 8 bases lay between the germline ends. This CDR3 comprises 14 residues. Here the CDR3 DNA reads TGTGCCAGCAGCTTAGTACAGGGAAATTCACCCCTCCACTTT. Protein: CASSLVQGNSPLHF.

This clonotype was counted ten times or more. The gene calls are TRBV15 and TRBJ1-4, with D maybe TRBD1 (6 bases). Germline V CDR1 and CDR2: LNHNV, YYDKDF (reference sequence). CDR3 length equals 16 residues. V shed 5 bases and J shed 5 bases, with 18 bases lying between them. Written as DNA, the CDR3 is TGTGCCACCAGCCCTAGATCGGGAGGGGGAAATGAAAAACTGTTTTTT. This codes for CATSPRSGGGNEKLFF.

V is TRBV7-8 and J is TRBJ2-5; 9 bases agree with TRBD2. CDR1 and CDR2 from the germline V gene are SGHVS and FQNEAQ. This CDR3 has 13 residues. J lost 6 bases, V lost 10 bases, and 9 bases had no gene match. The CDR3 DNA is TGTGCCACGGCTAGCGGGGATATAAAGACCCAGTACTTC. Protein product: CATASGDIKTQYF.

A note on this clonotype: A much larger clonotype is one base distant, so this may be a read error. The conserved closing phenylalanine or tryptophan is absent in this CDR3, likely reflecting a read error. The chain links TRBV25-1 to TRBJ1-1; 8 bases agree with TRBD1. CDR3 length: 14 residues. Germline trimming cut 2 bases from V and 3 bases from J; bases unmatched to any gene: 2. Germline V CDR1 and CDR2: MGHDK, SYGVNS. The CDR3 loop is CASSEGTGDTEAFL. The CDR3 DNA is TGTGCCAGCAGTGAAGGGACAGGCGACACTGAAGCTTTCCTT.

At least ten counts were recorded for this clonotype. V is TRBV28 and J is TRBJ2-1, with no clear D. The CDR3 runs to 15 residues. The germline CDR1 and CDR2 sequences are MDHEN and SYDVKM. Trimming left V 6 bases short and J 0 bases short, with 12 bases between. DNA for the CDR3: TGTGCCAGCAGGCCGACGACTTTCTCCTACAATGAGCAGTTCTTC. Protein product: CASRPTTFSYNEQFF.

The chain recombines TRBV20-1 with TRBJ2-7, with 9 positions matching TRBD2. CDR3 length equals 18 residues. V lost 4 bases and J lost 0; bases outside the gene matches: 16. CDR1 DFQATT and CDR2 SNEGSKA come from the germline V gene (reference sequence). The CDR3 protein is CSATPLTTQRGDSYEQYF. CDR3 coding DNA: TGCAGTGCTACCCCCTTGACAACCCAGCGGGGGGACTCCTACGAGCAGTACTTC.

This clonotype was seen at least ten times. The chain has TRBV29-1 and TRBJ2-3, with a tentative D call TRBD1 (6 bases). CDR3 length: 13 residues. Deletions cut 6 bases from V and 2 bases from J, with 12 bases between. Germline CDR1 and CDR2: SQVTM and ANQGSEA. DNA for the CDR3: TGCAGCGTCGCAACAGGGACCACAGATACGCAGTATTTT. Residues: CSVATGTTDTQYF.

Notes on this clonotype: A single base separates this from a much larger clone, so it may be a read error. This chain links TRBV28 with TRBJ2-2; D not resolved. Germline V gives CDR1 MDHEN, CDR2 SYDVKM. The CDR3 covers 14 residues. The V end was cut by 7 bases, the J end by 1 base, with 10 bases between. CDR3 in DNA: TGTGCCAGCACCATAGAACGGAACACCGGGGAGCTGTTTTTT. Residues: CASTIERNTGELFF.

The sample holds one count of this clonotype. The rearrangement uses TRBV5-1 and TRBJ2-1; a possible D gene is TRBD1 (6 bases). CDR1 and CDR2 (germline): SGHRS, YFSETQ. There are 13 residues in the CDR3. Trimming removed 5 bases at V and 2 bases at J, with 8 bases between. The CDR3 spells CASRGGTYNEQFF. For the CDR3, the DNA is TGCGCCAGCAGAGGGGGAACCTACAATGAGCAGTTCTTC.

This clonotype was counted many times. The V gene is TRBV12-3 or TRBV12-4, the J gene TRBJ2-1; a possible D gene is TRBD2 (6 bases). V was shortened by 6 bases and J by 4 bases, with 10 bases between the two germline ends. The CDR3 has 13 residues. CDR3 nucleotides: TGTGCCAGCAGCCGACTAGAATACAATGAGCAGTTCTTC. Translated: CASSRLEYNEQFF.

This clonotype was counted at least ten times. This rearrangement joins TRBV27 to TRBJ2-1, with 14 bases aligning to TRBD2. The length of the CDR3 is 15 residues. V lost 4 bases to trimming and J lost 7 bases; unmatched junction nucleotides: 3. The germline CDR1 and CDR2 sequences are MNHEY and SMNVEV (reference sequence). CDR3 sequence: CASSWTSGGYNEQFF. CDR3 nucleotides: TGTGCCAGCAGTTGGACTAGCGGGGGGTATAATGAGCAGTTCTTC.

The table lists this clonotype with a few counts. A much larger clone lies one base from this, so it may be a read error. The chain recombines TRBV28 with TRBJ2-5; 9 nucleotides agree with TRBD2. Germline V gene data show CDR1 as MDHEN and CDR2 as SYDVKM. The CDR3 has 17 residues. Losses at the gene ends were 5 bases for V and 2 bases for J; bases not matched to a gene: 12. CDR3 residues: CASSPAGGGARQETQYF. The CDR3 DNA is TGTGCCAGCAGTCCCGCGGGCGGGGGGGCCAGGCAAGAGACCCAGTACTTC.

This clonotype occurred once. J is TRBJ2-7 and V is TRBV13; D perhaps matches TRBD2 (5 bases). V gave up 0 bases and J gave up 0 bases, with 12 bases separating them. Germline V gene sequence: CDR1 PRHDT, CDR2 FYEKMQ (reference sequence). This CDR3 contains 16 residues. CDR3 protein: CASSLGAGPSSYEQYF. The CDR3 nucleotides read TGTGCCAGCAGCTTAGGGGCGGGCCCAAGCTCCTACGAGCAGTACTTC.

The genes are TRBV5-6 and TRBJ1-5, with 7 bases lining up with TRBD1. V trimming: 4 bases; J trimming: 0 bases; junction bases outside the gene matches: 7. Germline V gene sequence: CDR1 SGHDT, CDR2 YYEEEE. The CDR3 runs 16 residues. CDR3 residues: CASSLGTALSNQPQHF. The CDR3 DNA reads TGTGCCAGCAGCCTCGGGACAGCCCTTAGCAATCAGCCCCAGCATTTT.

The rearrangement uses TRBV20-1 and TRBJ2-2; 9 bases line up with TRBD1. With 5 bases clipped from V and 5 bases from J, the junction kept 9 bases outside the gene matches. The CDR3 sequence is 15 residues long. In germline, CDR1 is DFQATT, CDR2 SNEGSKA (reference sequence). CDR3 sequence (DNA): TGCAGTGCTGACCTACAGGGGGCCGGGACCGGGGAGCTGTTTTTT. Amino acids: CSADLQGAGTGELFF.

This clonotype has ten or more counts. V and J are TRBV11-1 and TRBJ2-3; D is unclear. The CDR3 runs 14 residues. Germline V gene data show CDR1 as SGHAT and CDR2 as FQDESV (reference sequence). Trimming left V 3 bases short and J 1 base short, with 8 bases between. This CDR3 reads CASSLRQGTDTQYF. The CDR3 DNA reads TGTGCCAGCAGCTTGAGACAAGGCACAGATACGCAGTATTTT.

This clonotype came up many times. The chain has TRBV20-1 and TRBJ2-5; TRBD2 might be the D (5 bases). V was clipped by 0 bases and J by 5 bases, with 10 bases between them. This CDR3 spans 13 amino acids. CDR1 is DFQATT, CDR2 SNEGSKA, per germline (reference sequence). CDR3 amino acids: CSAREWERETQYF. The DNA of the CDR3 is TGCAGTGCTAGAGAGTGGGAGAGGGAGACCCAGTACTTC.

This clonotype came up a few times. The genes are TRBV6-6 and TRBJ2-5; 8 bases match TRBD1. The CDR3 is made up of 14 amino acids. After removal of 2 bases from V and 4 bases from J, the junction contained 3 bases not matched to a gene. Germline loops: CDR1 MNHNY, CDR2 SVGAGI (reference sequence). The CDR3 loop is CASSYADRGETQYF. CDR3 nucleotides: TGTGCCAGCAGTTACGCCGACAGGGGAGAGACCCAGTACTTC.

As regards this clonotype: It may be a read error: a sequence one base away is much more abundant. The chain couples TRBV3-1 to TRBJ1-4; D not resolved. The V end lost 2 bases, the J end lost 0 bases, and 16 bases lay between the germline ends. The CDR3 has 18 residues. Germline CDR1 and CDR2: LGHDT and YNNKEL (reference sequence). CDR3 loop: CASSQQRAGAATNEKLFF. The CDR3 DNA reads TGTGCCAGCAGCCAACAAAGGGCAGGAGCTGCAACTAATGAAAAACTGTTTTTT.

The J gene is TRBJ1-2, the V gene TRBV20-1; TRBD1 is a possible D gene (6 bases). V lost 5 bases and J lost 2, with 9 bases in between. CDR3 size: 12 residues. Germline V gives CDR1 DFQATT, CDR2 SNEGSKA (reference sequence). The CDR3 is CSAPGDNYGYTF. Here the CDR3 DNA reads TGCAGTGCTCCAGGGGACAACTATGGCTACACCTTC.